This T cell receptor (beta chain) was recovered during a study of regulatory T cells in long-lasting Graves disease. Whole-study results and caveats: Under persistent disease, TRBV28, TRBJ1-2 and TRBJ2-5 were used preferentially. Accuracy could have been hurt by small sample size. The study examined only peripheral blood, not thyroid tissue.

Noted time point: persistent/refractory GD, antithyroid drugs over 5 years with positive TRAb. PBMCs provided the RNA from which the TCR library was made. An endocrinology department in Xi'an, China, recruited the patients. Arm-PCR of CDR3 regions with iRepertoire HTBI primers generated TCR beta libraries. TCRdb redid the calling of the multiplex PCR reads with MiXCR, one entry per CDR3 protein. The sample includes about 660,000 distinct CDR3 sequences, approximately 29% of them seen just once. Worth noting for this clonotype: The antigen is unknown.

V lost 1 base to trimming and J lost 2 bases, with 9 bases between them. Germline V lookup: CDR1 SGHRS, CDR2 YFSETQ. The CDR3 has 14 amino acids. The sequenced sample was peripheral blood mononuclear cells (PBMCs), obtained when the disease was refractory, from a patient treated with antithyroid drugs. V is TRBV5-1 and J is TRBJ1-2; D might be TRBD1 (5 bases). This clonotype was sampled from a female donor with Graves disease. For the CDR3, the DNA is TGCGCCAGCAGCTTGCAGGGCTTCAACTATGGCTACACCTTC. Translating gives CASSLQGFNYGYTF. The whole variable domain, remainder taken from reference TRBV5-1 and TRBJ1-2, is KAGVTQTPRYLIKTRGQQVTLSCSPISGHRSVSWYQQTPGQGLQFLFEYFSETQRNKGNFPGRFSGRQFSNSRSEMNVSTLELGDSALYLCASSLQGFNYGYTFGSGTRLTVV.